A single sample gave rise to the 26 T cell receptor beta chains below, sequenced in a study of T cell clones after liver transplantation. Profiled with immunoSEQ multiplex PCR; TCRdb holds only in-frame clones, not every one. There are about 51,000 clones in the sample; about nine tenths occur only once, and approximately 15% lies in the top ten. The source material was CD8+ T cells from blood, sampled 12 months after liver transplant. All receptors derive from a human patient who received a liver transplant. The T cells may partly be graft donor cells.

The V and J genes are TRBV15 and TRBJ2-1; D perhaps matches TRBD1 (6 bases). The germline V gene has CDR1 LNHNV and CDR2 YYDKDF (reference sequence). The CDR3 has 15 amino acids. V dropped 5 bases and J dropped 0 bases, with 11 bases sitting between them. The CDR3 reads CATSPTGSSYNEQFF. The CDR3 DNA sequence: TGTGCCACCAGCCCTACAGGGAGCTCCTACAATGAGCAGTTCTTC. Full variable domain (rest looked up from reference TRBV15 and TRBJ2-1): DAMVIQNPRYQVTQFGKPVTLSCSQTLNHNVMYWYQQKSSQAPKLLFHYYDKDFNNEADTPDNFQSRRPNTSFCFLDIRSPGLGDTAMYLCATSPTGSSYNEQFFGPGTRLTVL.

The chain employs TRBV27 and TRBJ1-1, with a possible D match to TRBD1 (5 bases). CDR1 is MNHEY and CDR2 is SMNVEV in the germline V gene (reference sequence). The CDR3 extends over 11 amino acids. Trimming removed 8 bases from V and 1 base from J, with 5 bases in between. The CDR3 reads CASQGNTEAFF. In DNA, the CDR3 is TGTGCCAGCCAGGGGAACACTGAAGCTTTCTTT.

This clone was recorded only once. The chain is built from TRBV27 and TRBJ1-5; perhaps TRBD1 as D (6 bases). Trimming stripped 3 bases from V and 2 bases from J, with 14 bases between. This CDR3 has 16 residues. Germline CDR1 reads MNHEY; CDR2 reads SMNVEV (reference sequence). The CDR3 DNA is TGTGCCAGCAGTTTGCCATCCGGGGGCGGCAATCAGCCCCAGCATTTT. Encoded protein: CASSLPSGGGNQPQHF.

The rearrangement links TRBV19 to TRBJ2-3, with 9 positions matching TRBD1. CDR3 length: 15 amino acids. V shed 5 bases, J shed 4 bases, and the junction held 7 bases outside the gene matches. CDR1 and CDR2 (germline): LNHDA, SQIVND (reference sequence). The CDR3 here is CASSQQQGASDTQYF. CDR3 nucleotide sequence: TGTGCCAGTAGTCAACAACAGGGGGCCTCAGATACGCAGTATTTT. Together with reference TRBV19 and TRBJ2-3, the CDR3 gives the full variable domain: DGGITQSPKYLFRKEGQNVTLSCEQNLNHDAMYWYRQDPGQGLRLIYYSQIVNDFQKGDIAEGYSVSREKKESFPLTVTSAQKNPTAFYLCASSQQQGASDTQYFGPGTRLTVL.

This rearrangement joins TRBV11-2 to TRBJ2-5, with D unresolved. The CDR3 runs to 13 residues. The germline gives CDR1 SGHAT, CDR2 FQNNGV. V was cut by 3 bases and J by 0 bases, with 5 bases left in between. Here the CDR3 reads CASSLVDQETQYF. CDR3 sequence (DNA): TGTGCCAGCAGCTTGGTGGACCAAGAGACCCAGTACTTC.

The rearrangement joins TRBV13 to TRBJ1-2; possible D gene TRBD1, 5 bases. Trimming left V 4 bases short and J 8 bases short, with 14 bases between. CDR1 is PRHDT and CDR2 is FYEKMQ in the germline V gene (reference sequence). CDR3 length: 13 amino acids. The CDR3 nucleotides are TGTGCCAGCAGCTCCTGGGGGGTCTTGGGCTACACCTTC. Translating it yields CASSSWGVLGYTF.

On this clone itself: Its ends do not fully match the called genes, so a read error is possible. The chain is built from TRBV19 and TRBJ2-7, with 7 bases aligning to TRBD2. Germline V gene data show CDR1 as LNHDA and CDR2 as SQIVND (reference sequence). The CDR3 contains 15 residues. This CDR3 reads CASSMAGRASHEQYF. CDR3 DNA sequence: TGTGCCAGTAGTATGGCGGGGAGGGCCTCCCACGAGCAGTACTTC. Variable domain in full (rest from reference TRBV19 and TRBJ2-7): DGGITQSPKYLFRKEGQNVTLSCEQNLNHDAMYWYRQDPGQGLRLIYYSQIVNDFQKGDIAEGYSVSREKKESFPLTVTSAQKNPTAFYLCASSMAGRASHEQYFGPGTRLTVT.

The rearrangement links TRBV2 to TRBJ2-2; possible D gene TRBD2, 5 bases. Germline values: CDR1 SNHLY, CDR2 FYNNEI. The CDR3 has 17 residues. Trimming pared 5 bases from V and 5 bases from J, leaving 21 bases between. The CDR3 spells CASSKTGREALTGELFF. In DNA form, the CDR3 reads TGTGCCAGCAGTAAAACCGGCCGGGAAGCTCTTACCGGGGAGCTGTTTTTT.

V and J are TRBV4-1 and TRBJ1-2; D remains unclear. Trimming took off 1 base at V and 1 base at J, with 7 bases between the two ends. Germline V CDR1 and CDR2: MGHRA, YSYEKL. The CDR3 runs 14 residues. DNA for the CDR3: TGCGCCAGCAGCCAAGTATCTGTTAACTATGGCTACACCTTC. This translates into CASSQVSVNYGYTF.

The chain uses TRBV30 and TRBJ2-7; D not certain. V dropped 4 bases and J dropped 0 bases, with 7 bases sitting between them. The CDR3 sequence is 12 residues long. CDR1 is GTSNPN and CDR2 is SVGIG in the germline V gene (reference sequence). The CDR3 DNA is TGTGCCTGGACGGTTAGCTCCTACGAGCAGTACTTC. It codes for CAWTVSSYEQYF.

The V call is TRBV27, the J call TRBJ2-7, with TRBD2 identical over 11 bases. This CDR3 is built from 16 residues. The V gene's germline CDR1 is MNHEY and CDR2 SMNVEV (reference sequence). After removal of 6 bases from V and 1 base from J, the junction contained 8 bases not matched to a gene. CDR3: CASRLAGGPPSYEQYF. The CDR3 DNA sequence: TGTGCCAGCAGGCTAGCGGGAGGCCCGCCGTCCTACGAGCAGTACTTC.

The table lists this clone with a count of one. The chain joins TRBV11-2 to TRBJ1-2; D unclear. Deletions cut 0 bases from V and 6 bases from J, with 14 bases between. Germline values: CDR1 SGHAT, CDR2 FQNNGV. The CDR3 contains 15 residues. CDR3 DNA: TGTGCCAGCAGCTTAGAGTACGGAGTCCTTGATGGCTACACCTTC. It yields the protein CASSLEYGVLDGYTF. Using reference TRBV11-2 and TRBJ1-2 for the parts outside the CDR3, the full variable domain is EAGVAQSPRYKIIEKRQSVAFWCNPISGHATLYWYQQILGQGPKLLIQFQNNGVVDDSQLPKDRFSAERLKGVDSTLKIQPAKLEDSAVYLCASSLEYGVLDGYTFGSGTRLTVV.

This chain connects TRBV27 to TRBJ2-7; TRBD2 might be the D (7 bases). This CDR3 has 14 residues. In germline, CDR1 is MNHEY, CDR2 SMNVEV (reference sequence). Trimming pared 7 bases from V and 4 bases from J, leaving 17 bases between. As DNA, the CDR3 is TGTGCCAGCAAAGAGAGGGGGGGGCTTTACGAGCAGTACTTC. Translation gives CASKERGGLYEQYF.

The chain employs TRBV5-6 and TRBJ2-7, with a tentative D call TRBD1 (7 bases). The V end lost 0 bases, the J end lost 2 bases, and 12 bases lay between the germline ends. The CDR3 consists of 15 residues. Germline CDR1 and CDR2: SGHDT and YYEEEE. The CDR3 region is CASSLAPGGTYEQYF. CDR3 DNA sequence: TGTGCCAGCAGCTTGGCCCCAGGGGGGACCTACGAGCAGTACTTC.

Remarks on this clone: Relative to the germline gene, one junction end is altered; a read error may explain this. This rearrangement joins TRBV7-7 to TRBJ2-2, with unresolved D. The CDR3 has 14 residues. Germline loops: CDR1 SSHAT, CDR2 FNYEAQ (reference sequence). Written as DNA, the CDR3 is TGTGCTAGCAGCCCAACCTTTAACACCGGGGAGCTGTTTTTT. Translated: CASSPTFNTGELFF.

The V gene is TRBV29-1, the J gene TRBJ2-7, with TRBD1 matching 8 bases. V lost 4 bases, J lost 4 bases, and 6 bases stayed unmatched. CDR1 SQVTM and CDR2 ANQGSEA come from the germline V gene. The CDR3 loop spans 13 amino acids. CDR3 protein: CSVVGTGTYEQYF. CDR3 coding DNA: TGCAGCGTTGTAGGGACAGGAACTTACGAGCAGTACTTC.

The chain's CDR3 is CASSQEPDSTYEQYF. Written as DNA, the CDR3 is TGCGCCAGCAGCCAAGAACCAGACTCCACCTACGAGCAGTACTTC. The chain couples TRBV4-1 to TRBJ2-7, with D unresolved. Trimming shortened V by 0 bases and J by 2 bases, and 11 bases separated the two germline ends. Germline V gene data show CDR1 as MGHRA and CDR2 as YSYEKL. There are 15 residues in the CDR3.

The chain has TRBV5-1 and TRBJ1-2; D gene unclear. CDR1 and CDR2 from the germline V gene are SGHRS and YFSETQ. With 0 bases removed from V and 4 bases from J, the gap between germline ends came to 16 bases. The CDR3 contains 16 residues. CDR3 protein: CASSLGFGNLGYGYTF. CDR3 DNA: TGCGCCAGCAGCTTGGGTTTTGGGAATCTAGGCTATGGCTACACCTTC.

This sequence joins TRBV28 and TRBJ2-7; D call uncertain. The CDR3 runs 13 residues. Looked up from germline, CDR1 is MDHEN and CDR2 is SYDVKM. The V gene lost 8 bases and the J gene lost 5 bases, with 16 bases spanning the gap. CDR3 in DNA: TGTGCCAGCGTTCCCAGATCCACCCACGAGCAGTACTTC. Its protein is CASVPRSTHEQYF.

CDR3 sequence: CASSFGTGFGYEQYF. The CDR3 DNA reads as TGTGCCAGCAGCTTCGGGACAGGGTTTGGCTACGAGCAGTACTTC. J is TRBJ2-7 and V is TRBV14; 9 positions agree with TRBD1. The junction had 8 bases not matched to a gene; V was cut back by 5 bases and J by 3 bases. The CDR3 is 15 amino acids. Germline V gene data show CDR1 as SGHDN and CDR2 as FVKESK.

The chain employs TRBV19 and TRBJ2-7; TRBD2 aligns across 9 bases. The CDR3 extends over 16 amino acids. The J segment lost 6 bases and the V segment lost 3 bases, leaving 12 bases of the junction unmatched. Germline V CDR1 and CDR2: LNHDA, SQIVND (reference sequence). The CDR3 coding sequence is TGTGCCAGTAGTATCGGACTAGCGACTGCCTTGGGCGAGCAGTACTTC. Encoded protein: CASSIGLATALGEQYF.

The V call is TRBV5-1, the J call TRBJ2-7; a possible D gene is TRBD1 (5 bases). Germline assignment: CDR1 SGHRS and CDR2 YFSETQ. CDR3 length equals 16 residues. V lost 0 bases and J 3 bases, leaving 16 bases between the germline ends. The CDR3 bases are TGCGCCAGCAGCTTGGGTTCTGGGGCTAAGGGCTACGAGCAGTACTTC. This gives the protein CASSLGSGAKGYEQYF.

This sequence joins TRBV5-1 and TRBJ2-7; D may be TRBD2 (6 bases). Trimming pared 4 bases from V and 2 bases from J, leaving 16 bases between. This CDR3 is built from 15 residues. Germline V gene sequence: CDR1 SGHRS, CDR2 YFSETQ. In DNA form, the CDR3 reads TGCGCCAGCAGCGTCTATAGCGGATCTACCTACGAGCAGTACTTC. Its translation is CASSVYSGSTYEQYF.

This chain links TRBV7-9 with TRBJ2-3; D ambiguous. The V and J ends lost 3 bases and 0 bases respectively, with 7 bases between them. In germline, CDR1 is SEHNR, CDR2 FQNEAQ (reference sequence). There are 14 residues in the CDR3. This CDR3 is CASSFPGSTDTQYF. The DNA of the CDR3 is TGTGCCAGCAGCTTCCCGGGTAGCACAGATACGCAGTATTTT.

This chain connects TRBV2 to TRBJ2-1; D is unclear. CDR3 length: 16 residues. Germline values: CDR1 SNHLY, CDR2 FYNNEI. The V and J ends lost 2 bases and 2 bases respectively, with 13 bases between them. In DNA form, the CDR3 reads TGTGCCAGCAGTGAACAGGCCGGTTACCCCTACAATGAGCAGTTCTTC. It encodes CASSEQAGYPYNEQFF.

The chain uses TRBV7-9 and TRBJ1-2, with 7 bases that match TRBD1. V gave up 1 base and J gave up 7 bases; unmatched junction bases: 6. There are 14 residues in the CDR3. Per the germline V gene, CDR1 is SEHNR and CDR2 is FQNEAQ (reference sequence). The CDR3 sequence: CASSLDRGFSGYTF. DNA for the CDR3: TGTGCCAGCAGCTTAGACAGGGGCTTTAGTGGCTACACCTTC.